The rows below give T cell receptor beta chains drawn from one sample of a study of T cells expressing NK-cell markers. TCRdb reprocessed the 5' RACE reads and reports one entry per CDR3 protein, with no DNA. The sample holds about 400,000 distinct CDR3 sequences. Sample: blood T cells: a sorted CD56 or NKG2C T cell subset, CD4+ or CD8+ T cells, or bulk PBMC T cells (not recorded which). Source of these receptors: a woman aged 50 to 60 in good health. CDR3s include the opening cysteine and the closing phenylalanine or tryptophan.

V,J,CDR3
TRBV29-1,TRBJ1-1,CSVEGRLMLEAFF
TRBV24-1,TRBJ2-3,CATSDLLPRQGPPDTQYF
TRBV6-5,TRBJ1-2,CASSSPGRDNGYTF
TRBV6-5,TRBJ2-7,CASRGQGFAEQYF
TRBV12-5,TRBJ2-1,CASGLEAGEQFF
TRBV29-1,TRBJ2-7,CSVGDPGEQYF
TRBV10-3,TRBJ2-2,CAIRLGTANTGELFF
TRBV29-1,TRBJ1-5,CSVLLGIGSDNQPQHF
TRBV29-1,TRBJ2-5,CSANRGGAREETQYF
TRBV4-1,TRBJ2-7,CASSQRTIVYF
TRBV5-1,TRBJ1-3,CASSLVMGAGNTIYF
TRBV10-3,TRBJ2-1,CATLSPLGNEQFF
TRBV6-6,TRBJ2-7,CASSYMGPTSYEQYF
TRBV5-5,TRBJ2-1,CASSLQGITYNEQFF
TRBV12-3/TRBV12-4,TRBJ1-2,CASSFRGGNNYGYTF